This T cell receptor (beta chain) appears in the sequencing data of a study of cytomegalovirus exposure and HLA in healthy donors. Points on this clone: The target antigen is unknown.

PCR primers comprised 60 Vbeta and 13 Jbeta primers. The data were produced by immunoSEQ multiplex PCR, yet TCRdb's version contains in-frame clones alone and is incomplete. The sample lists about 94,000 clones, 60% to 80% occurring once. General study findings and limits: The number of N-insertions in an Asian-associated ancestry cluster was reportedly below the approximately 690-donor mean in a later analysis. For most TCR sequences rarity was the rule, although some public TCRs occurred in many donors. A later analysis showed TCR association rates differing by HLA locus, peaking at DRB1 and lowest at HLA-C. A prior analysis recorded that most TCR beta V segments were productive about 87% or about 30% of the time.

Trimming left V 7 bases short and J 0 bases short, with 7 bases between. CDR3 length: 13 amino acids. From germline, CDR1 is SNHLY and CDR2 FYNNEI. The TCR was taken from a woman aged 40 to 50 in good health and CMV-seronegative. V and J are TRBV2 and TRBJ1-5; D not resolved. Input material: PBMCs. As DNA, the CDR3 is TGTGCCAGCAATCCCGGTAGCAATCAGCCCCAGCATTTT. It yields the protein CASNPGSNQPQHF.